This TCR beta chain was captured in a study of shared clonotypes between healthy human individuals. The sequenced material, unsorted PBMC DNA, was run on ten immunoSEQ deep assay plates. Produced via immunoSEQ multiplex PCR; TCRdb's table is partial and in-frame only. The sample holds some 470,000 clones, less than 80% seen once. Germline V gene sequence: CDR1 SGHVS, CDR2 FNYEAQ. V gave up 5 bases and J gave up 0 bases, with 16 bases separating them. The CDR3 is 16 residues long. Nashville, Tennessee was home to all donors, who were Caucasian adults. The chain combines TRBV7-6 with TRBJ1-1, with D perhaps TRBD1 (5 bases). The source material was PBMCs. The sequence was collected from a woman aged 40 to 49 in good health. Some clones in this sample may be carry-over from other donors' samples. This chain's CDR3 is CASSAGVGGLNTEAFF. In DNA, the CDR3 is TGTGCCAGCAGCGCGGGGGTTGGAGGGCTGAACACTGAAGCTTTCTTT.